One sample yielded the 2 T cell receptor beta chains listed below, sequenced in a study of control samples from healthy donors and cancer patients. The protocol was immunoSEQ multiplex PCR, while the TCRdb copy is restricted to in-frame clones and leaves out a portion. The sample has some 130,000 clones; more than 85% are singletons. The sample was PBMCs. The receptor set was obtained from a man between 50 and 59 years old with head and neck cancer.

The chain joins TRBV5-1 to TRBJ2-7, with TRBD1 as a possible D gene (5 bases). Germline CDR1 and CDR2: SGHRS and YFSETQ. Between the trimmed V and J ends, which lost 1 base and 2 bases, there was a span of 13 bases. The CDR3 totals 15 residues. The CDR3 loop is CASSLSRGPAYEQYF. The CDR3 DNA sequence: TGCGCCAGCAGCTTGAGTAGGGGCCCGGCCTACGAGCAGTACTTC.

This chain links TRBV5-1 with TRBJ2-3, with 10 bases matching TRBD1. The CDR3 extends over 16 amino acids. Germline assignment: CDR1 SGHRS and CDR2 YFSETQ. V lost 3 bases to trimming and J lost 2 bases; unmatched junction nucleotides: 6. The CDR3 DNA is TGCGCCAGCAGCTCTCGGACAGGGGGGACCACAGATACGCAGTATTTT. Translating gives CASSSRTGGTTDTQYF.